These 22 T cell receptor beta chains share one sample of origin, sequenced in a study of CXCR3-negative and CXCR3-positive naive CD8 T cells. General observations from the study: The study found more hydrophobic TRB CDR3s in CXCR3-positive naive cells than in CXCR3-negative naive cells.

The antigens these receptors bind are not known. The method, 5' RACE with UMI labels, was used to prepare the TRB cDNA libraries. TCRdb reanalyzed the 5' RACE reads and collapses them to one entry per CDR3 protein, without DNA. The sample table includes roughly 140,000 distinct CDR3 sequences. Sequenced input: naive CXCR3+ CD8+ T cells from blood. Described subset: CD45RO-CCR7+CD27+CD95- naive CD8+ T cells expressing CXCR3 (TNR3+). The receptors were sampled from a human donor in good health. Some clones in this sample may be carry-over from other donors' samples.

The J gene is TRBJ2-2, the V gene TRBV20-1; TCRdb's D call of TRBD1 is untestable without DNA. The CDR3 totals 17 residues. Germline V gene sequence: CDR1 DFQATT, CDR2 SNEGSKA (reference sequence). Here the CDR3 reads CSARGTPGQGIVGELFF.

The chain links TRBV6-2 or TRBV6-3 to TRBJ2-7; the D gene TCRdb calls, TRBD2, cannot be checked with no DNA. The CDR3 spans 15 residues. From germline, CDR1 is MNHEY and CDR2 SVGEGT. The CDR3 region is CASSVGRDSFCEQYF.

The chain links TRBV3-1 to TRBJ1-2. Germline V gene lookup returns CDR1 LGHDT and CDR2 YNNKEL (reference sequence). CDR3 length: 19 residues. The CDR3 here is CASSQKAQVLARGRHGYTF. The variable domain in full, completed from reference TRBV3-1 and TRBJ1-2, reads DTAVSQTPKYLVTQMGNDKSIKCEQNLGHDTMYWYKQDSKKFLKIMFSYNNKELIINETVPNRFSPKSPDKAHLNLHINSLELGDSAVYFCASSQKAQVLARGRHGYTFGSGTRLTVV.

The chain couples TRBV11-2 to TRBJ2-1; TCRdb picks TRBD1, but there is no DNA to check that call. The CDR3 has 17 amino acids. Germline V gene lookup returns CDR1 SGHAT and CDR2 FQNNGV. The CDR3 protein is CASSLDRGLSSYNEQFF.

The chain couples TRBV19 to TRBJ1-1. Germline V CDR1 and CDR2: LNHDA, SQIVND (reference sequence). The CDR3 extends over 11 amino acids. The CDR3 region is CASSTGVEAFF.

CDR3: CASKGTGSDTQYF. The gene calls are TRBV6-2 or TRBV6-3 and TRBJ2-3; TCRdb picks TRBD1, but there is no DNA to check that call. The CDR3 loop spans 13 amino acids. Per the germline V gene, CDR1 is MNHEY and CDR2 is SVGEGT.

The V call is TRBV1, the J call TRBJ2-3; TCRdb returns TRBD1, unconfirmable since there is no DNA. TRBV1 is a pseudogene segment. The CDR3 sequence is 19 residues long. The CDR3 is CTSSQDQNGGQGRTDTQYF.

V and J are TRBV6-5 and TRBJ2-2. Germline assignment: CDR1 MNHEY and CDR2 SVGAGI. This CDR3 has 13 residues. The CDR3: CASSYKDDGELFF.

The V gene is TRBV12-3 or TRBV12-4, the J gene TRBJ2-7; TCRdb returns TRBD1, unconfirmable since there is no DNA. The CDR3 runs to 18 residues. The CDR3 is CASSTPTHGQQNSYEQYF.

The rearrangement links TRBV13 to TRBJ2-2; TCRdb reports TRBD1, a call that lacks DNA to check it against. In germline, CDR1 is PRHDT, CDR2 FYEKMQ (reference sequence). This CDR3 has 16 residues. Here the CDR3 reads CASSPHGTTNTGELFF.

The V gene is TRBV20-1, the J gene TRBJ2-7; as DNA is missing, the TRBD1 call by TCRdb cannot be tested. The CDR3 sequence is 13 residues long. Germline-derived CDR1 and CDR2 are DFQATT and SNEGSKA (reference sequence). CDR3: CSARDRGRYEQYF.

The chain joins TRBV7-8 to TRBJ1-5. The germline V gene has CDR1 SGHVS and CDR2 FQNEAQ. This CDR3 is built from 17 residues. CDR3 region: CATTPREVFYSNQPQHF.

The chain is built from TRBV29-1 and TRBJ2-3; the D call of TRBD2 rests on TCRdb alone, since no DNA is present to check it. From germline, CDR1 is SQVTM and CDR2 ANQGSEA. The CDR3 is 16 residues long. CDR3: CSVDGATLASTDTQYF.

The rearrangement joins TRBV11-2 to TRBJ2-1; TCRdb reports TRBD2, a call that lacks DNA to check it against. CDR1 is SGHAT and CDR2 is FQNNGV in the germline V gene. The CDR3 loop spans 16 amino acids. The CDR3 here is CASSSLGTSGYNEQFF.

The V and J genes are TRBV7-6 and TRBJ2-1; no DNA is available, so the TRBD2 call from TCRdb remains unchecked. Germline CDR1 SGHVS, CDR2 FNYEAQ. This CDR3 has 12 residues. The CDR3 is CASSPGLAEQFF.

J is TRBJ2-2 and V is TRBV27; there is no DNA to check the TCRdb D call of TRBD1. The CDR3 length is 13 residues. Germline lookup yields CDR1 MNHEY and CDR2 SMNVEV (reference sequence). CDR3 residues: CASTLQGAGELFF.

The chain joins TRBV4-1 to TRBJ2-1; the D call from TCRdb, TRBD2, cannot be confirmed without DNA. Germline CDR1 is MGHRA and CDR2 is YSYEKL. The CDR3 is made up of 15 amino acids. CDR3 sequence: CASSQAGGSINEQFF.

The chain couples TRBV7-3 to TRBJ2-2; TCRdb returns TRBD1, unconfirmable since there is no DNA. Germline CDR1 is SGHTA and CDR2 is FQGTGA. The CDR3 length is 12 residues. The CDR3 reads CASSFPGGELFF.

Here the CDR3 reads CSSGAALNEQFF. The chain uses TRBV29-1 and TRBJ2-1; the TCRdb D gene call, TRBD1, has no DNA to confirm it. The CDR3 is made up of 12 amino acids. Germline lookup yields CDR1 SQVTM and CDR2 ANQGSEA.

The rearrangement joins TRBV12-5 to TRBJ1-1. The CDR3 contains 17 residues. Per germline, CDR1 LGHNT and CDR2 FRNRAP. The CDR3 is CASGLNVRELMNTEAFF.

CDR3 protein: CASSEGGAGEYQETQYF. V and J are TRBV9 and TRBJ2-5; the D call of TRBD1 rests on TCRdb alone, since no DNA is present to check it. This CDR3 is built from 17 residues. Germline CDR1 reads SGDLS; CDR2 reads YYNGEE.

This sequence joins TRBV7-2 and TRBJ2-5; checking the TCRdb D call of TRBD1 is not possible without DNA. CDR1 and CDR2 from the germline V gene are SGHTA and FQGNSA. The length of the CDR3 is 18 residues. CDR3 amino acids: CASRTGTAPLLVTETQYF.